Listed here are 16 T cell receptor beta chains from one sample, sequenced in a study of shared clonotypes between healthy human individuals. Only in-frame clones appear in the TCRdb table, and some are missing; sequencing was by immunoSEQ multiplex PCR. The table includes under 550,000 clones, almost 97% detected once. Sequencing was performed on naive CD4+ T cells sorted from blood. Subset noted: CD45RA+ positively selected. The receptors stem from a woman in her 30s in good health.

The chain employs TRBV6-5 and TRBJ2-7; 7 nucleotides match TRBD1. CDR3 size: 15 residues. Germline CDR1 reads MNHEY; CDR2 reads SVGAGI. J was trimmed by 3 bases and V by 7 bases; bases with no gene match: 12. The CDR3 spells CASTRTGTDFYEQYF. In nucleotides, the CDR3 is TGTGCCAGCACCAGAACCGGGACAGATTTCTACGAGCAGTACTTC.

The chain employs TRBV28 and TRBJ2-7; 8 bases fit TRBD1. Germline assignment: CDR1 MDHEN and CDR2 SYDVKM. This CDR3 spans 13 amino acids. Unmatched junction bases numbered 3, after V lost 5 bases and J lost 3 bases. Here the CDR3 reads CASSQDRGYEQYF. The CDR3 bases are TGTGCCAGCAGTCAAGACAGGGGCTACGAGCAGTACTTC. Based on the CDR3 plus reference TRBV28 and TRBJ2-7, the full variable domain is DVKVTQSSRYLVKRTGEKVFLECVQDMDHENMFWYRQDPGLGLRLIYFSYDVKMKEKGDIPEGYSVSREKKERFSLILESASTNQTSMYLCASSQDRGYEQYFGPGTRLTVT.

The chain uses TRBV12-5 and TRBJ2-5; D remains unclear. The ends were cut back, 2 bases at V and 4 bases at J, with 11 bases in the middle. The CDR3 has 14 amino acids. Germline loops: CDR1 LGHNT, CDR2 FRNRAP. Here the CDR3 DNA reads TGTGCTAGTGGTTTGAAAGGGTTTCGAGAGACCCAGTACTTC. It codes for CASGLKGFRETQYF.

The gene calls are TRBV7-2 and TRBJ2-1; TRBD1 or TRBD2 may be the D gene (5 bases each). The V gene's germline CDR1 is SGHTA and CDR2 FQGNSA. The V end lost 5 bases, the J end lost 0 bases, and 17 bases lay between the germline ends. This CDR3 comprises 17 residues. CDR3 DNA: TGTGCCAGCAGCACGGCCGGGGCCGGCAGCTCCTACAATGAGCAGTTCTTC. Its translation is CASSTAGAGSSYNEQFF.

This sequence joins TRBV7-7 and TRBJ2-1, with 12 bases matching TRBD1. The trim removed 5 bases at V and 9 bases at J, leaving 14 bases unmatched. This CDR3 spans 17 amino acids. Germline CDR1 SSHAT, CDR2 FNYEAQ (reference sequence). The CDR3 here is CASSPVAGGQGASEQFF. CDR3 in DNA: TGTGCCAGCAGCCCCGTCGCGGGGGGACAGGGGGCCAGTGAGCAGTTCTTC.

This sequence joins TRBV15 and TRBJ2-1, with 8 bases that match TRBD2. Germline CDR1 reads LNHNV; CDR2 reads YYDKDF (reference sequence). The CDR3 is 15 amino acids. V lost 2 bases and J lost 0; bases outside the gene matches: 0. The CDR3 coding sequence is TGTGCCACCAGCAGAAGCGGGAGCTCCTACAATGAGCAGTTCTTC. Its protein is CATSRSGSSYNEQFF.

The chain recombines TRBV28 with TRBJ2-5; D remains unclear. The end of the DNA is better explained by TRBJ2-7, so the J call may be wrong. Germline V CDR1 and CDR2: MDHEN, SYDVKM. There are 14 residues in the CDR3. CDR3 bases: TGTGCCAGCAGAACTCCGGCCGCCTCCTACGAGCAGTACTTC. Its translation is CASRTPAASYEQYF.

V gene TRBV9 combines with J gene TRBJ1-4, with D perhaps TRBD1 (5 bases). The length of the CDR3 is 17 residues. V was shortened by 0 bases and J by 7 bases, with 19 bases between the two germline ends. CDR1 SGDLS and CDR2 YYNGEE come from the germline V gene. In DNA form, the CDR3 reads TGTGCCAGCAGCGTAGATCAGGGTCCCCAGGGCGGTGAAAAACTGTTTTTT. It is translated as CASSVDQGPQGGEKLFF. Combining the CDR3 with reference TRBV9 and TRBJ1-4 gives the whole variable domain DSGVTQTPKHLITATGQRVTLRCSPRSGDLSVYWYQQSLDQGLQFLIQYYNGEERAKGNILERFSAQQFPDLHSELNLSSLELGDSALYFCASSVDQGPQGGEKLFFGSGTQLSVL.

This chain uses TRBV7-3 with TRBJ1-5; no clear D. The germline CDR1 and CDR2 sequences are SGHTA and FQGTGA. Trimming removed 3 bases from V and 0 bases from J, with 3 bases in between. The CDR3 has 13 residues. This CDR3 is CASSFDSNQPQHF. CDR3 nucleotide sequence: TGTGCCAGCAGCTTCGATAGCAATCAGCCCCAGCATTTT.

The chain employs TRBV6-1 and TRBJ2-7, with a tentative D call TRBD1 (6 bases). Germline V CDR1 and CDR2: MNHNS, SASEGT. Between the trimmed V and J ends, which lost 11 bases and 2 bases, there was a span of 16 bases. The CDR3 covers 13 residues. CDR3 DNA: TGTGCCGCCCGAGAGACAGGAGCCTACGAGCAGTACTTC. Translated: CAARETGAYEQYF.

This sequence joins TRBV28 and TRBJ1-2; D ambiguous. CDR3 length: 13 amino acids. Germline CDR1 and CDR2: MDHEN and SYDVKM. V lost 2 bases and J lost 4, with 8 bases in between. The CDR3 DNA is TGTGCCAGCAGTTTACGAGGGAGCTATGGCTACACCTTC. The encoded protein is CASSLRGSYGYTF.

In nucleotides, the CDR3 is TGTGCCAGCAGTGCCGGCGGGACTAGCGGATACGAGCAGTACTTC. Protein sequence: CASSAGGTSGYEQYF. This rearrangement joins TRBV6-1 to TRBJ2-5; TRBD2 agrees at 11 bases. The J call may be in error: the DNA end matches TRBJ2-7 better. The CDR3 spans 15 residues. Germline loops: CDR1 MNHNS, CDR2 SASEGT.

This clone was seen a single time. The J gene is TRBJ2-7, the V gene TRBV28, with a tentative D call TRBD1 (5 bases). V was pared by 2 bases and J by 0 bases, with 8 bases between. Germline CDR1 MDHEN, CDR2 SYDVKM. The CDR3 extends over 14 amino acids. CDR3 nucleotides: TGTGCCAGCAGTTTAATAGACAGCTCCTACGAGCAGTACTTC. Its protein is CASSLIDSSYEQYF.

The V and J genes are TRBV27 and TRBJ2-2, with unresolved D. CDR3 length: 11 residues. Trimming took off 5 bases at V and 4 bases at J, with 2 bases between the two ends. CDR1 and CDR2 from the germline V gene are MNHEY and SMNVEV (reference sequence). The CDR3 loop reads CASSGTGELFF. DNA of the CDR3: TGTGCCAGCAGTGGCACCGGGGAGCTGTTTTTT.

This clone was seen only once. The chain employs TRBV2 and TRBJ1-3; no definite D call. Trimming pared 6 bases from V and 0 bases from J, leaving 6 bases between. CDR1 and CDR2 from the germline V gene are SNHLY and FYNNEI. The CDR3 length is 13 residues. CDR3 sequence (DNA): TGTGCCAGCAGAGACACCTCTGGAAACACCATATATTTT. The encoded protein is CASRDTSGNTIYF.

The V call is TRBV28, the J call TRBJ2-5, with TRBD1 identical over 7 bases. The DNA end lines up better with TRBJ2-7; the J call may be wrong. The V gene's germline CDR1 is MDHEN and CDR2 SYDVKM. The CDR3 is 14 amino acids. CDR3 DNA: TGTGCCAGCATTCCCTCGGGACAGCCCTACGAGCAGTACTTC. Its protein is CASIPSGQPYEQYF.